This T cell receptor (beta chain) was identified in a study of T cells in women clearing cervical HPV infection. As regards this clone: From the germline J gene comes the end of the CDR3, since the read stops 3 residues before it.

Sequencing used immunoSEQ multiplex PCR; TCRdb keeps in-frame clones, though not all of them. Its table records 30,000 to 35,000 clones. The V gene's germline CDR1 is DFQATT and CDR2 SNEGSKA (reference sequence). The V end was cut by 7 bases, the J end by 1 base, with 12 bases between. This CDR3 has 13 residues. The rearrangement joins TRBV20-1 to TRBJ2-3, with a possible D match to TRBD1 (6 bases). Material for sequencing was blood buffy coat. This TCR was sampled from a woman aged 18-69 years with a cervical HPV16 infection that either progressed to CIN3+ or cleared (not recorded which). Here the CDR3 reads CSESRGGTDTQYF. Partial CDR3 DNA: TGCAGTGAATCCAGGGGCGGCACAGATACG.